The clone carrying this T cell receptor beta chain was picked up a small number of times. Antigen: not known. A single record per CDR3 protein comes from TCRdb applying MiXCR to the 5' RACE reads. The sample shows around 340,000 distinct CDR3 sequences, about 8.7% of them seen only once. Germline V gene lookup returns CDR1 DFQATT and CDR2 SNEGSKA (reference sequence). With 1 base clipped from V and 2 bases from J, the junction kept 10 bases outside the gene matches. The CDR3 has 16 amino acids. The data were obtained in a study of T cells after yellow fever vaccination. Study-wide context: Low-cell-number fractions underwent preparation using SMART-Seq v4 Ultra Low Input.

Study results and limitations: Of the clonotypes, a small share occurred in both CD4 and CD8 compartments.

The sequence came from a man aged 18-30 years who received the YFV17D yellow fever vaccine. The chain couples TRBV20-1 to TRBJ2-7; 8 bases line up with TRBD1. Sequenced material: PBMCs, taken on the day of the first yellow fever vaccination. The CDR3: CSARVLGTGSPYEQYF. CDR3 sequence (DNA): TGCAGTGCTAGAGTTTTAGGGACAGGATCTCCCTACGAGCAGTACTTC.